Sequencing of this T cell receptor (beta chain) was carried out in a study of cytomegalovirus exposure and HLA in healthy donors. Study summary: The approximately 120 validation repertoires, a later analysis reported, used the same platform as the 600 to 700 first-cohort repertoires.

Repertoires were generated with immunoSEQ multiplex PCR, while TCRdb's copy carries only in-frame clones and drops some. The sample lists 150,000 to 200,000 clones, 80% to 90% occurring once. The CDR3 loop spans 14 amino acids. From germline, CDR1 is SEHNR and CDR2 FQNEAQ (reference sequence). V lost 10 bases and J 2 bases, leaving 15 bases between the germline ends. Study-wide results and caveats: Among TCR beta chains, those listed as cytomegalovirus-associated numbered about 150. Accounts indicate the classifier identified cytomegalovirus status with strong specificity and sensitivity. Under in vitro conditions, a few CMV-associated chains were confirmed as specific for CMV antigens.

A remark on this clone: Its antigen is unknown.

The sequenced sample was PBMCs. The gene calls are TRBV7-9 and TRBJ1-3, with D possibly TRBD1 on 5 matching bases. The sequence derives from a woman under 40 in good health and CMV-seronegative. The CDR3 DNA reads as TGTGCCATACGGGTCGGGGGGGCTGGAAACACCATATATTTT. It yields the protein CAIRVGGAGNTIYF.